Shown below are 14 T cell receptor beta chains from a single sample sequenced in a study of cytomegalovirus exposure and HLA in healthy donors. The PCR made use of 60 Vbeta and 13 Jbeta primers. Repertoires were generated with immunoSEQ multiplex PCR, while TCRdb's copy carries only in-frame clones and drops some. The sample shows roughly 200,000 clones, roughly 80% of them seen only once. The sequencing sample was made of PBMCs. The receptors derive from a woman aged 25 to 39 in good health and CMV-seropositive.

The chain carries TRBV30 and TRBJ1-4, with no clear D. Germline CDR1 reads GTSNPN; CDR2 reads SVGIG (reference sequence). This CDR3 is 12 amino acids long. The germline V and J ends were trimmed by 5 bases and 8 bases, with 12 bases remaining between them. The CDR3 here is CAWDPRGEKLFF. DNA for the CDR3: TGTGCCTGGGACCCAAGAGGAGAAAAACTGTTTTTT.

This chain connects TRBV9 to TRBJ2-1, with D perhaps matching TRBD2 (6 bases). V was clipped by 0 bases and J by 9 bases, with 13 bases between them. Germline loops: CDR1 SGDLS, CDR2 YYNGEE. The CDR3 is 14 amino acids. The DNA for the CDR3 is TGTGCCAGCAGCGTAGACGGGAGAATAGCTGAGCAGTTCTTC. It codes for CASSVDGRIAEQFF. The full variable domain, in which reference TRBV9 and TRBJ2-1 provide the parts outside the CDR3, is DSGVTQTPKHLITATGQRVTLRCSPRSGDLSVYWYQQSLDQGLQFLIQYYNGEERAKGNILERFSAQQFPDLHSELNLSSLELGDSALYFCASSVDGRIAEQFFGPGTRLTVL.

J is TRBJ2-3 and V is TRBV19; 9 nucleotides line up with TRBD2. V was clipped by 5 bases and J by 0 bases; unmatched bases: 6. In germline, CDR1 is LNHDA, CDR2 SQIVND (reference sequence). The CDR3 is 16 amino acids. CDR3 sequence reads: CASSPLAGISTDTQYF. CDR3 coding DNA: TGTGCCAGTAGTCCGCTAGCGGGAATTAGCACAGATACGCAGTATTTT.

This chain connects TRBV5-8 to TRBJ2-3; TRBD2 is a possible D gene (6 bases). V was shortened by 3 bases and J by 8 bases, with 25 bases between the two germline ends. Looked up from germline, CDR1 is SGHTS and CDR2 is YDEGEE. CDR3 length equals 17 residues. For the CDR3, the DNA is TGTGCCAGCAGCTCACCCGCGGGGCCCCGGGAGTTAGGTACGCAGTATTTT. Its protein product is CASSSPAGPRELGTQYF. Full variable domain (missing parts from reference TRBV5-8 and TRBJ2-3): EAGVTQSPTHLIKTRGQQATLRCSPISGHTSVYWYQQALGLGLQFLLWYDEGEERNRGNFPPRFSGRQFPNYSSELNVNALELEDSALYLCASSSPAGPRELGTQYFGPGTRLTVL.

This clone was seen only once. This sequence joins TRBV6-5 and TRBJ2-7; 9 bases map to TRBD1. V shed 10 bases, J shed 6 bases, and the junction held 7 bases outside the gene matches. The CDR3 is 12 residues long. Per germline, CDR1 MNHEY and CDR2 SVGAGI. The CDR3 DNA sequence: TGTGCCACTCCGGACAGGGGATCCGAGCAGTACTTC. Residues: CATPDRGSEQYF.

The CDR3 DNA sequence: TGTGCCAGCAGCTTACTCACAGATACGCAGTATTTT. Protein product: CASSLLTDTQYF. The chain joins TRBV7-9 to TRBJ2-3; D call uncertain. The CDR3 runs 12 residues. With 2 bases removed from V and 2 bases from J, the gap between germline ends came to 2 bases. Germline CDR1 is SEHNR and CDR2 is FQNEAQ (reference sequence).

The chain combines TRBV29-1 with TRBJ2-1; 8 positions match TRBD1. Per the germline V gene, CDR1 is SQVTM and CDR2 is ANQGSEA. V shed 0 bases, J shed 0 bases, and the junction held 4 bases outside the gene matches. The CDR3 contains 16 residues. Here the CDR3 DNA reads TGCAGCGTTGAAGATACAGGGGGGAGCTCCTACAATGAGCAGTTCTTC. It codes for CSVEDTGGSSYNEQFF.

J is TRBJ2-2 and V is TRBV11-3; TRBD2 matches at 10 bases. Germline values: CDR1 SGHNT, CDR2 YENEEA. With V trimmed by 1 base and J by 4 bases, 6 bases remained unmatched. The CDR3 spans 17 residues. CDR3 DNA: TGTGCCAGCAGCTTAGTGGCTAGCGGGAGTCGCACCGGGGAGCTGTTTTTT. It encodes CASSLVASGSRTGELFF.

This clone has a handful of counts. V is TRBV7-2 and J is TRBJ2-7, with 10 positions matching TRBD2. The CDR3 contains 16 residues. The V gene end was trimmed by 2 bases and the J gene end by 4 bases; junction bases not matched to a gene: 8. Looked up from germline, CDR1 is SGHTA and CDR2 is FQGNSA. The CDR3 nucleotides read TGTGCCAGCAGCTTAAGGATTAGCGGGGGGAGGTACGAGCAGTACTTC. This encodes CASSLRISGGRYEQYF.

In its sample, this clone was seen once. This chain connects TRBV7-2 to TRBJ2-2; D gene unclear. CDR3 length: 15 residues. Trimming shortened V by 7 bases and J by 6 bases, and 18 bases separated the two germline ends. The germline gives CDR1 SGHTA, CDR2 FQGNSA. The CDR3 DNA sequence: TGTGCCAGCACCGACGAGGCCAGATTTCCCGGGGAGCTGTTTTTT. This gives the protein CASTDEARFPGELFF.

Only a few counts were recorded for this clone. The CDR3: CASSYSAGARDAFF. The CDR3 bases are TGTGCCAGCAGTTACTCGGCAGGGGCAAGGGACGCTTTCTTT. The chain combines TRBV6-5 with TRBJ1-1; weak D call: TRBD1 (6 bases). Germline assignment: CDR1 MNHEY and CDR2 SVGAGI. The CDR3 covers 14 residues. V lost 0 bases, J lost 11 bases, and 16 bases lay in between.

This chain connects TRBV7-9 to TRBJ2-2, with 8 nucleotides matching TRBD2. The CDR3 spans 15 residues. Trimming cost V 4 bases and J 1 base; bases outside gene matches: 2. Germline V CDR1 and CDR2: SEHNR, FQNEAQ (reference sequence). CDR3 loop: CASSSTSVNTGELFF. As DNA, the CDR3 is TGTGCCAGCAGCTCGACTAGCGTGAACACCGGGGAGCTGTTTTTT. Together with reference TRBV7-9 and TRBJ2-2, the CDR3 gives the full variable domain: DTGVSQNPRHKITKRGQNVTFRCDPISEHNRLYWYRQTLGQGPEFLTYFQNEAQLEKSRLLSDRFSAERPKGSFSTLEIQRTEQGDSAMYLCASSSTSVNTGELFFGEGSRLTVL.

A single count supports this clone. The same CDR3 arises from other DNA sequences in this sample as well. The CDR3 here is CASSPPGTEAFF. The CDR3 nucleotides are TGTGCCAGCTCACCTCCGGGAACTGAAGCTTTCTTT. V is TRBV18 and J is TRBJ1-1, with D uncertain. Trimming left V 3 bases short and J 5 bases short, with 7 bases between. The CDR3 spans 12 residues. Per germline, CDR1 KGHSH and CDR2 LQKENI.

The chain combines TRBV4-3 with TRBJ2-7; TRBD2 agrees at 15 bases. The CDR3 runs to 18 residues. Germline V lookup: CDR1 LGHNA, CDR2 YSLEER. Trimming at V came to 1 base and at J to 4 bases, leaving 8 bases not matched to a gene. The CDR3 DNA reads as TGCGCCAGCAGCCAAGGGTGGGGACTAGCGGGAGGCCTATACGAGCAGTACTTC. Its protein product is CASSQGWGLAGGLYEQYF.